Below are 17 T cell receptor beta chains sequenced from a single sample in a study of blood T cell repertoires in COVID-19. Sequenced by immunoSEQ multiplex PCR; TCRdb stores in-frame clones only, minus some. This sample has more than 200,000 clones, with roughly 85% found just once. Sequencing was done on a sample of peripheral blood. Source of these receptors: a woman between 70 and 85 years old with active or convalescent COVID-19.

V gene TRBV5-4 combines with J gene TRBJ2-5; TRBD2 aligns across 16 bases. With V trimmed by 4 bases and J by 5 bases, 5 bases remained unmatched. The CDR3 is 16 residues long. CDR1 and CDR2 from the germline V gene are SGHNT and YYREEE (reference sequence). CDR3 residues: CASSSGTSGRVETQYF. The CDR3 DNA sequence: TGTGCCAGCAGCAGTGGGACTAGCGGGAGGGTTGAGACCCAGTACTTC.

There are a few counts of this clone. The chain uses TRBV18 and TRBJ2-7; 7 positions agree with TRBD2. The J segment lost 0 bases and the V segment lost 5 bases, leaving 7 bases of the junction unmatched. The CDR3 runs to 15 residues. Germline lookup yields CDR1 KGHSH and CDR2 LQKENI. CDR3 in DNA: TGTGCCAGCTCAGCAGCGGGGAGGAGCTCCTACGAGCAGTACTTC. Its translation is CASSAAGRSSYEQYF. Full variable domain (rest looked up from reference TRBV18 and TRBJ2-7): NAGVMQNPRHLVRRRGQEARLRCSPMKGHSHVYWYRQLPEEGLKFMVYLQKENIIDESGMPKERFSAEFPKEGPSILRIQQVVRGDSAAYFCASSAAGRSSYEQYFGPGTRLTVT.

As to this clone: An end of the junction differs from the germline gene, which may be a read error. The chain employs TRBV6-5 and TRBJ2-3; D might be TRBD2 (6 bases). In germline, CDR1 is MNHEY, CDR2 SVGAGI. The CDR3 covers 14 residues. The CDR3 DNA is TGTGCCAGCAGTTACTCGGGACTCTTCCCTCCGTTGCATTTT. As protein: CASSYSGLFPPLHF.

The V call is TRBV4-3, the J call TRBJ2-3; D is possibly TRBD1 (5 bases). The CDR3 has 16 residues. With 1 base removed from V and 4 bases from J, the gap between germline ends came to 15 bases. Germline V lookup: CDR1 LGHNA, CDR2 YSLEER. This CDR3 reads CASSQVGPPGADTQYF. The CDR3 coding sequence is TGCGCCAGCAGCCAAGTGGGGCCCCCGGGCGCAGATACGCAGTATTTT.

The gene calls are TRBV27 and TRBJ2-7; D is undetermined. Germline V gene lookup returns CDR1 MNHEY and CDR2 SMNVEV (reference sequence). This CDR3 has 13 residues. Trimming removed 6 bases from V and 0 bases from J, with 9 bases in between. CDR3 nucleotide sequence: TGTGCCAGCAGCCCTTTTCCCTCCTACGAGCAGTACTTC. Amino acids: CASSPFPSYEQYF.

The chain has TRBV2 and TRBJ2-5; maybe TRBD1 (5 bases). With 9 bases removed from V and 2 bases from J, the gap between germline ends came to 13 bases. This CDR3 spans 13 amino acids. Germline lookup yields CDR1 SNHLY and CDR2 FYNNEI. The CDR3 here is CASWGTLQETQYF. The CDR3 nucleotides are TGTGCCAGTTGGGGCACCCTTCAAGAGACCCAGTACTTC.

This clone is a singleton in its sample. The V gene is TRBV19, the J gene TRBJ1-1, with a possible D match to TRBD1 (6 bases). This CDR3 spans 14 amino acids. With 5 bases removed from V and 3 bases from J, the gap between germline ends came to 13 bases. The V gene's germline CDR1 is LNHDA and CDR2 SQIVND (reference sequence). The CDR3 is CASSLQGKDTEAFF. CDR3 nucleotides: TGTGCCAGTAGTCTACAGGGTAAGGACACTGAAGCTTTCTTT.

This chain joins TRBV12-3 or TRBV12-4 and TRBJ2-3; a weak D match, TRBD1 (6 bases). Trimming removed 8 bases from V and 5 bases from J, with 11 bases in between. This CDR3 has 12 residues. The chain's CDR3 is CASGEGGDTQYF. In DNA, the CDR3 is TGTGCCAGCGGGGAAGGGGGAGATACGCAGTATTTT.

The rearrangement uses TRBV30 and TRBJ1-4; tentative D call: TRBD1 (6 bases). Per the germline V gene, CDR1 is GTSNPN and CDR2 is SVGIG (reference sequence). The CDR3 sequence is 14 residues long. Deletions cut 0 bases from V and 8 bases from J, with 13 bases between. The CDR3 protein is CAWSVGRGYEKLFF. The DNA for the CDR3 is TGTGCCTGGAGTGTCGGCAGGGGTTACGAAAAACTGTTTTTT.

This chain uses TRBV7-2 with TRBJ1-4; 8 nucleotides align to TRBD1. V lost 4 bases and J lost 4; bases outside the gene matches: 8. CDR1 and CDR2 (germline): SGHTA, FQGNSA. The length of the CDR3 is 16 residues. CDR3 protein: CASSSQGTGNNEKLFF. In nucleotides, the CDR3 is TGTGCCAGCAGCTCCCAGGGGACAGGCAATAATGAAAAACTGTTTTTT.

The rearrangement joins TRBV7-5 to TRBJ2-7; the table's TRBD1 call for D was not verified on the DNA. TRBV7-5 is described as a pseudogene. The CDR3 covers 13 residues. CDR3 protein: CVRPDRGSYEQYF. The CDR3 bases are TGTGTCAGACCCGACAGGGGTTCCTACGAGCAGTACTTC.

J is TRBJ1-6 and V is TRBV7-8, with D tentatively TRBD1 (6 bases). V dropped 5 bases and J dropped 14 bases, with 16 bases sitting between them. This CDR3 comprises 13 residues. Germline assignment: CDR1 SGHVS and CDR2 FQNEAQ. In DNA form, the CDR3 reads TGTGCCAGCAGCAAGGCGGTCGACAGGTCCCTCCACTTT. Protein sequence: CASSKAVDRSLHF.

The chain couples TRBV7-2 to TRBJ2-5; 7 positions agree with TRBD2. Germline V gives CDR1 SGHTA, CDR2 FQGNSA. V shed 5 bases, J shed 5 bases, and the junction held 8 bases outside the gene matches. The CDR3 runs 14 residues. CDR3 sequence reads: CASSPKRGGETQYF. Here the CDR3 DNA reads TGTGCCAGCAGCCCAAAGCGGGGAGGGGAGACCCAGTACTTC.

Written as DNA, the CDR3 is TGCGCCAGCAGCTTGCAAGGGGGCGCGGCCACTGAAGCTTTCTTT. Translated: CASSLQGGAATEAFF. This chain connects TRBV5-1 to TRBJ1-1, with TRBD1 matching 7 bases. CDR3 length: 15 amino acids. V shed 1 base and J 4 bases; nucleotides not matched to a gene: 7. Germline V CDR1 and CDR2: SGHRS, YFSETQ.

The chain combines TRBV19 with TRBJ2-5; 8 bases are a match to TRBD2. This CDR3 spans 15 amino acids. Germline values: CDR1 LNHDA, CDR2 SQIVND (reference sequence). Trimming at V came to 6 bases and at J to 0 bases, leaving 6 bases not matched to a gene. The CDR3 loop reads CASRLTSVNQETQYF. The CDR3 DNA sequence: TGTGCCAGTAGGCTGACTAGCGTAAACCAAGAGACCCAGTACTTC.

The chain joins TRBV7-3 to TRBJ2-5; TRBD2 is a possible D gene (7 bases). Trimming removed 4 bases at V and 5 bases at J, with 17 bases between. Germline assignment: CDR1 SGHTA and CDR2 FQGTGA. This CDR3 has 15 amino acids. The chain's CDR3 is CASSSIGGRWETQYF. CDR3 nucleotides: TGTGCCAGCAGCTCGATCGGGGGGCGGTGGGAGACCCAGTACTTC.

The chain carries TRBV30 and TRBJ1-6; D is undetermined. From germline, CDR1 is GTSNPN and CDR2 SVGIG (reference sequence). V lost 0 bases and J 6 bases, leaving 9 bases between the germline ends. The CDR3 covers 14 residues. The CDR3 nucleotides are TGTGCCTGGAGTGTACTAGCAGTTAATTCACCCCTCCACTTT. Its protein product is CAWSVLAVNSPLHF.